The clone carrying this T cell receptor beta chain was seen a handful of times. The sample contains more than one DNA sequence encoding this CDR3. The sample is drawn from a study of cytomegalovirus exposure and HLA in healthy donors. Some clones are missing from TCRdb's copy, which holds only in-frame ones; the method was immunoSEQ multiplex PCR. Of about 120,000 clones in the sample, 89% were seen once. Germline assignment: CDR1 MNHNS and CDR2 SASEGT. After removal of 6 bases from V and 4 bases from J, the junction contained 1 base not matched to a gene. This CDR3 has 12 amino acids. Source material: PBMCs. This receptor was taken from a woman under 30 in good health and CMV-seronegative. This chain links TRBV6-1 with TRBJ1-2; 8 nucleotides agree with TRBD1. CDR3: CASRQGGYGYTF. In nucleotides, the CDR3 is TGTGCCAGCAGACAGGGGGGCTATGGCTACACCTTC.